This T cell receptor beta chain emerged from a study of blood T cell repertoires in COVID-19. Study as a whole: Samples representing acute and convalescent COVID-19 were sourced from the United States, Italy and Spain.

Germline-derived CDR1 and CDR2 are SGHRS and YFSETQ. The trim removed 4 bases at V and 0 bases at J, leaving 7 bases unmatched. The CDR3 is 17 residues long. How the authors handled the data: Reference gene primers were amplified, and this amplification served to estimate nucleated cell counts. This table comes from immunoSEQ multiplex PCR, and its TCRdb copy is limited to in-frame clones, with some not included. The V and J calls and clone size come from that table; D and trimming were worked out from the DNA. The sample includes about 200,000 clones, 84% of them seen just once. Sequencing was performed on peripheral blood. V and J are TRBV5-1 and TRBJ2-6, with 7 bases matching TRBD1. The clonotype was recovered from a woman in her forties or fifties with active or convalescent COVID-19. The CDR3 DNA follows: TGCGCCAGCAGCCGGGACAGCGCAAGCTCTGGGGCCAACGTCCTGACTTTC. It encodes CASSRDSASSGANVLTF.